This T cell receptor beta chain was identified during a study of T-cell memory formation after mild COVID-19. General study results and limits: Clones that contracted clustered mainly in CM and EM if CD4+ and in EMRA if CD8+. Within pre-infection memory, some responding clones were found, suggesting cross-reactive memory joined.

Notes on this clonotype: The antigen is undetermined.

TCRalpha and TCRbeta libraries used 5'RACE with constant-segment primers and UMIs. MiXCR, run by TCRdb on the 5' RACE reads, gives a single entry per CDR3 protein. Found here are approximately 250,000 distinct CDR3 sequences, around 16% of them singletons; the top ten hold more than 20%. The receptor was isolated from a man younger than 35 who had mild COVID-19 (a few samples of this study predate the infection). Cell type and time point are not known. The sequenced sample consisted of PBMCs or a T cell subset sorted from them (not recorded which).

The CDR3 reads CASSRHASIAFF. The DNA for the CDR3 is TGCGCCAGCAGCCGCCACGCGAGTATCGCTTTCTTT. The chain recombines TRBV5-1 with TRBJ1-1; D is unclear. CDR3 length equals 12 residues. The germline V gene has CDR1 SGHRS and CDR2 YFSETQ. V was trimmed by 4 bases and J by 11 bases, leaving 15 bases between them. Filled out from reference TRBV5-1 and TRBJ1-1, the complete variable domain reads KAGVTQTPRYLIKTRGQQVTLSCSPISGHRSVSWYQQTPGQGLQFLFEYFSETQRNKGNFPGRFSGRQFSNSRSEMNVSTLELGDSALYLCASSRHASIAFFGQGTRLTVV.